The rows below give T cell receptor beta chains drawn from one sample of a study of blood T cells in healthy people across ages. One entry per CDR3 protein results from TCRdb running MiXCR on the 5' RACE reads. This table has about 580,000 distinct CDR3 sequences, 40% to 55% appearing once. Material: blood. The source is a man at least 80 years old in good health. Each CDR3 is given with its conserved first and last residue. D genes are given only for firm matches. Where a row states a size, it is once, few, many or the class of an expanded clone; other rows omit it.

size	V	D	J	DNA	CDR3
NA	TRBV4-1	TRBD1	TRBJ2-3	TGCGCCAGCAGGGCCCTAGGAAAGGACAGGACAGATACGCAGTATTTT	CASRALGKDRTDTQYF
NA	TRBV7-2	NA	TRBJ2-7	TGTGCCAGCAGCTGGCCCAGGGCCGAGCAGTACTTC	CASSWPRAEQYF
few	TRBV18	NA	TRBJ2-3	TGTGCCAGCTCACCACGACAGAAGAGCACAGATACGCAGTATTTT	CASSPRQKSTDTQYF
NA	TRBV28	NA	TRBJ2-1	TGTGCCAGCAGTTTTGGAGTGACCCAGCGTAAGGAGCAGTTCTTC	CASSFGVTQRKEQFF
NA	TRBV20-1	NA	TRBJ1-2	TGCAGTGCTAGTAGTCGCCTCTATGGCTACACCTTC	CSASSRLYGYTF
few	TRBV28	TRBD1	TRBJ1-1	TGTGCCAGCAGTCCCATCCCCCAGGGGGCAGGGACTGAAGCTTTCTTT	CASSPIPQGAGTEAFF
few	TRBV6-1	NA	TRBJ1-2	TGTGCCAGCAGTGAAACTTCCCGGGACGGCTATGGCTACACCTTC	CASSETSRDGYGYTF
NA	TRBV6-5	NA	TRBJ1-6	TGTGCCAGCAGCCCCACCATGGGCGGGCGAAATTCACCCCTCCACTTT	CASSPTMGGRNSPLHF
NA	TRBV29-1	TRBD2	TRBJ2-1	TGCAGCGTGGCACCGGGACTAGCGGGAAACGGCCATGAGCAGTTCTTC	CSVAPGLAGNGHEQFF
many	TRBV6-6	NA	TRBJ2-1	TGTGCCAGCAGTCCCCATGTAGGCCTTAGCTACAATGAGCAGTTCTTC	CASSPHVGLSYNEQFF
NA	TRBV27	NA	TRBJ1-2	TGTGCCAGCAGTTTAGGGGCAGCGCGCGGCTATGGCTACACCTTC	CASSLGAARGYGYTF
many	TRBV6-6	NA	TRBJ1-1	TGTGCCAGCAGGGACGGGCAGGGGAGTTGGGCTTTCTTT	CASRDGQGSWAFF
NA	TRBV24-1	NA	TRBJ1-2	TGTGCCACCAGTGATTTGAACAACTATGGCTACACCTTC	CATSDLNNYGYTF
NA	TRBV2	TRBD2	TRBJ2-3	TGTGCCACCTCTAGCGGGAGGGCCTCAGATACGCAGTATTTT	CATSSGRASDTQYF
NA	TRBV28	TRBD1	TRBJ2-7	TGTGCCAGCAGTTTATCTCCCGGGACAGGACCCTACGAGCAGTACTTC	CASSLSPGTGPYEQYF
NA	TRBV4-3	NA	TRBJ1-4	TGCGCCAGCAGCCAAGGGAAGCATTCGTTAGGTAATGAAAAACTGTTTTTT	CASSQGKHSLGNEKLFF
NA	TRBV7-3	NA	TRBJ2-7	TGTGCCAGCAGTCCCACCGGGACTTCTCAATACGAGCAGTACTTC	CASSPTGTSQYEQYF
NA	TRBV6-1	TRBD1	TRBJ2-3	TGTGCCACCTCGTCCGGGACAGCGTACACAGATACGCAGTATTTT	CATSSGTAYTDTQYF
NA	TRBV12-3/TRBV12-4	NA	TRBJ2-1	TGTGCCAGCAGTCCGACAGTAAGCTCCTACGAGCAGTTCTTC	CASSPTVSSYEQFF
NA	TRBV7-3	TRBD1	TRBJ2-5	TGTGCCAGCAGCCTGTCGGGACAGCAAGAGACCCAGTACTTC	CASSLSGQQETQYF
NA	TRBV29-1	TRBD1	TRBJ2-1	TGCAGCGCTATCAATCGACAGGGTACCGGTGAGCAGTTCTTC	CSAINRQGTGEQFF
few	TRBV29-1	NA	TRBJ1-1	TGCAGCGTTGAAGGCTCGGCAGTCGAAGCTTTCTTT	CSVEGSAVEAFF
NA	TRBV5-6	NA	TRBJ2-7	TGTGCCAGCAGCTCCCTGGACTTTCCTCGAGGCGAGCAGTACTTC	CASSSLDFPRGEQYF
NA	TRBV30	TRBD1	TRBJ2-5	TGTGCCTGGAGTGTAAACCCGGCAGGGGGCATGGAGACCCAGTACTTC	CAWSVNPAGGMETQYF
NA	TRBV27	NA	TRBJ1-1	TGTGCCAGTAGTTTATCGAGAGTGAACACTGAAGCTTTCTTT	CASSLSRVNTEAFF
once	TRBV4-1	TRBD1	TRBJ2-7	TGCGCCAGCAGCCAACTCTGGACAGGGGTGGACGAGCAGTACTTC	CASSQLWTGVDEQYF
NA	TRBV10-3	TRBD2	TRBJ2-1	TGTGCCATCAGTGAGGTAGCGGGACTCTACAATGAGCAGTTCTTC	CAISEVAGLYNEQFF
NA	TRBV20-1	NA	TRBJ2-3	TGCAGTGCTCGCGGGCGGGGCAGGCGGGGTAACACAGATACGCAGTATTTT	CSARGRGRRGNTDTQYF
many	TRBV6-6	TRBD2	TRBJ2-5	TGTGCCAGCAGTTACGGGCTAGCGGGGGGGCAAGAGACCCAGTACTTC	CASSYGLAGGQETQYF